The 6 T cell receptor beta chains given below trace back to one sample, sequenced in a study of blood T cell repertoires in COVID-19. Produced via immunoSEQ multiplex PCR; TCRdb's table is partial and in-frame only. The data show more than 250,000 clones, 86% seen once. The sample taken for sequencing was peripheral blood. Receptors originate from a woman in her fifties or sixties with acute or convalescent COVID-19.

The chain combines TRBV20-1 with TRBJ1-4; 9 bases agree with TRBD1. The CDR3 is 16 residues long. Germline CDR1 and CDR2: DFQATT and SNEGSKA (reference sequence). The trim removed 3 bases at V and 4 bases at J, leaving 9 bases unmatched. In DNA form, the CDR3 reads TGCAGTGCTAGTGGGACAGGGAGAGGAAATAATGAAAAACTGTTTTTT. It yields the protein CSASGTGRGNNEKLFF.

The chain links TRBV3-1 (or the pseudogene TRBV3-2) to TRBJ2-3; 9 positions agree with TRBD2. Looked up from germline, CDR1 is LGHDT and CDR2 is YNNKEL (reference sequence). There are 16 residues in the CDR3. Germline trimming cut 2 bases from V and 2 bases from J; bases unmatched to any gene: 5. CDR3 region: CASSQLLAGYTDTQYF. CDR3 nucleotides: TGTGCCAGCAGCCAATTGCTAGCGGGATACACAGATACGCAGTATTTT.

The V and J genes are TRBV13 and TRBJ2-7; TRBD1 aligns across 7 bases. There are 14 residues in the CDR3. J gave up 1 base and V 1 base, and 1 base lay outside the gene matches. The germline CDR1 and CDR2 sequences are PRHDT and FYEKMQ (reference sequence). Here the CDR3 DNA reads TGTGCCAGCAGCTTAGACAGGGGATCCTACGAGCAGTACTTC. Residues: CASSLDRGSYEQYF.

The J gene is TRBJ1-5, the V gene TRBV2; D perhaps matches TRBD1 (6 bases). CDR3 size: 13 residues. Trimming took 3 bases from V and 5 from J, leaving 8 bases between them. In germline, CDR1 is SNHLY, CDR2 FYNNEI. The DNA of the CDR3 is TGTGCCAGCAGTGACACAGGGTATCAGCCCCAGCATTTT. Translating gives CASSDTGYQPQHF.

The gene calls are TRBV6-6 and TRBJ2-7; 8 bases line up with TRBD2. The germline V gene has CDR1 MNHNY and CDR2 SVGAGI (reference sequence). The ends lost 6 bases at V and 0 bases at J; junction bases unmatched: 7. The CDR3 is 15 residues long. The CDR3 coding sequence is TGTGCCAGCAGGCGGGGGGACTCACTCTCCTACGAGCAGTACTTC. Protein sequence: CASRRGDSLSYEQYF.

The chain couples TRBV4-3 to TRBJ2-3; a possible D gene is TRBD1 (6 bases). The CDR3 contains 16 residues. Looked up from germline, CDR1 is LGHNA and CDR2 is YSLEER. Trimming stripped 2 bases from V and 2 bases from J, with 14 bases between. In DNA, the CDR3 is TGCGCCAGCAGCCAACAGGGGCCACCCTCCACAGATACGCAGTATTTT. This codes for CASSQQGPPSTDTQYF.